One sample yielded the 23 T cell receptor beta chains listed below, sequenced in a study of radiation and T cells in renal cell carcinoma. The time point: blood 4 weeks post-SBRT, at nephrectomy. The treatment here: 15 Gy SBRT to primary tumor, nephrectomy 4 weeks later. TCRdb's copy holds only in-frame clones and misses some; the assay was immunoSEQ multiplex PCR. The sample contains fewer than 200,000 clones, about 87% of which appear only once. The sample in question was blood, obtained from a patient whose treatment included radiotherapy and nephrectomy. These receptors originate from a woman in her forties or fifties with renal cell carcinoma.

The rearrangement uses TRBV29-1 and TRBJ2-3; TRBD1 aligns across 7 bases. Germline assignment: CDR1 SQVTM and CDR2 ANQGSEA. V lost 6 bases to trimming and J lost 1 base; unmatched junction nucleotides: 13. The CDR3 consists of 16 residues. Written as DNA, the CDR3 is TGCAGCGTCGCACCTCAGGGGGTCTGGGGCACAGATACGCAGTATTTT. Protein product: CSVAPQGVWGTDTQYF.

This chain links TRBV2 with TRBJ1-1; 11 nucleotides match TRBD1. Trimming removed 6 bases from V and 4 bases from J; junction bases left unmatched: 16. Germline-derived CDR1 and CDR2 are SNHLY and FYNNEI. The CDR3 is 18 residues long. The CDR3 region is CASRLGPGQGVFGTEAFF. CDR3 coding DNA: TGTGCCAGCAGATTGGGACCGGGACAGGGGGTCTTCGGCACTGAAGCTTTCTTT.

As to this clone: Different DNA sequences within this sample yield the same CDR3. V and J are TRBV5-4 and TRBJ2-1; TRBD2 is a possible D gene (7 bases). Germline V gene lookup returns CDR1 SGHNT and CDR2 YYREEE (reference sequence). CDR3 length equals 15 residues. The V end lost 0 bases, the J end lost 2 bases, and 9 bases lay between the germline ends. This CDR3 is CASSLGGGPYNEQFF. CDR3 nucleotide sequence: TGTGCCAGCAGCTTGGGCGGGGGCCCCTACAATGAGCAGTTCTTC.

This chain uses TRBV30 with TRBJ2-1; the D is unclear. This CDR3 comprises 12 residues. Germline CDR1 GTSNPN, CDR2 SVGIG (reference sequence). The germline V and J ends were trimmed by 6 bases and 10 bases, with 16 bases remaining between them. The CDR3 DNA is TGTGCCTGCTCAAGCGCGTTTCTCGAGCAGTTCTTC. This gives the protein CACSSAFLEQFF.

In this sample, this clone turned up a few times. V is TRBV5-1 and J is TRBJ1-1, with a tentative D call TRBD1 (5 bases). The CDR3 is 14 residues long. With 3 bases removed from V and 7 bases from J, the gap between germline ends came to 16 bases. Germline CDR1 and CDR2: SGHRS and YFSETQ. The CDR3 loop is CASSYEGRRGEAFF. The CDR3 DNA reads TGCGCCAGCAGCTATGAAGGGAGGAGGGGTGAAGCTTTCTTT.

The chain joins TRBV19 to TRBJ1-2; D not resolved. The CDR3 consists of 12 residues. V lost 2 bases, J lost 8 bases, and 9 bases lay in between. Germline V gene lookup returns CDR1 LNHDA and CDR2 SQIVND (reference sequence). In DNA form, the CDR3 reads TGTGCCAGTAGTATAACCCCGGCCGGCTACACCTTC. Translating it yields CASSITPAGYTF. Full variable domain (remainder filled in from reference TRBV19 and TRBJ1-2): DGGITQSPKYLFRKEGQNVTLSCEQNLNHDAMYWYRQDPGQGLRLIYYSQIVNDFQKGDIAEGYSVSREKKESFPLTVTSAQKNPTAFYLCASSITPAGYTFGSGTRLTVV.

The chain couples TRBV6-4 to TRBJ1-1; unclear D gene. Looked up from germline, CDR1 is MRHNA and CDR2 is SNTAGT. V shed 2 bases and J shed 4 bases, with 8 bases lying between them. This CDR3 has 13 residues. In DNA, the CDR3 is TGTGCCAGCAGTGACAGGGCGGGCACTGAAGCTTTCTTT. The encoded protein is CASSDRAGTEAFF.

DNA of the CDR3: TGTGCCAGCAGTACAGGGTGGGAGACCCAGTACTTC. Translating gives CASSTGWETQYF. The chain employs TRBV2 and TRBJ2-5; tentative D call: TRBD1 (6 bases). The germline V gene has CDR1 SNHLY and CDR2 FYNNEI. The CDR3 has 12 residues. V dropped 5 bases and J dropped 5 bases, with 9 bases sitting between them.

The DNA for the CDR3 is TGTGCCAGCAGCCCGACCGCCTCGGCGCGTCCCACCGGGGAGCTGTTTTTT. It encodes CASSPTASARPTGELFF. The rearrangement joins TRBV7-2 to TRBJ2-2; unclear D gene. The CDR3 is made up of 17 amino acids. V lost 5 bases and J 4 bases, leaving 20 bases between the germline ends. CDR1 is SGHTA, CDR2 FQGNSA, per germline.

The rearrangement links TRBV9 to TRBJ1-2; D call uncertain. Trimming took off 0 bases at V and 7 bases at J, with 10 bases between the two ends. This CDR3 region has 13 residues. CDR1 is SGDLS, CDR2 YYNGEE, per germline. The CDR3 DNA reads as TGTGCCAGCAGCGTAGCGGGTATTCGTGGCTACACCTTC. As protein: CASSVAGIRGYTF.

V and J are TRBV18 and TRBJ2-5; D possibly corresponds to TRBD2 (6 bases). This CDR3 contains 14 residues. Germline V gives CDR1 KGHSH, CDR2 LQKENI. V shed 5 bases and J shed 2 bases, with 12 bases lying between them. CDR3 sequence reads: CASSSAGPQETQYF. CDR3 in DNA: TGTGCCAGCTCATCCGCGGGGCCTCAAGAGACCCAGTACTTC.

This clone was detected a few times. J is TRBJ2-3 and V is TRBV4-2, with 9 bases that match TRBD2. Germline values: CDR1 LGHNA, CDR2 YNFKEQ. Germline trimming cut 3 bases from V and 2 bases from J; bases unmatched to any gene: 12. The CDR3 contains 18 residues. CDR3 nucleotide sequence: TGTGCCAGCAGCCAGAAAACCCCACTAGCGGGCCTCACAGATACGCAGTATTTT. The encoded protein is CASSQKTPLAGLTDTQYF.

This clone was seen once. This rearrangement joins TRBV15 to TRBJ2-3; D uncertain. Germline CDR1 LNHNV, CDR2 YYDKDF (reference sequence). This CDR3 region has 16 residues. Trimming removed 0 bases at V and 4 bases at J, with 14 bases between. CDR3 protein: CATSRDLTGTADTQYF. The CDR3 DNA follows: TGTGCCACCAGCAGAGATCTGACGGGTACGGCAGATACGCAGTATTTT.

The chain uses TRBV19 and TRBJ2-3; the match to TRBD2 covers 7 bases. Per the germline V gene, CDR1 is LNHDA and CDR2 is SQIVND (reference sequence). J lost 6 bases, V lost 11 bases, and 20 bases had no gene match. This CDR3 has 16 amino acids. CDR3 protein: CASKGYRSGERDTQYF. The CDR3 DNA reads TGTGCCTCAAAAGGGTACAGGAGCGGGGAGAGGGATACGCAGTATTTT. Full variable domain (rest looked up from reference TRBV19 and TRBJ2-3): DGGITQSPKYLFRKEGQNVTLSCEQNLNHDAMYWYRQDPGQGLRLIYYSQIVNDFQKGDIAEGYSVSREKKESFPLTVTSAQKNPTAFYLCASKGYRSGERDTQYFGPGTRLTVL.

In regard to this clone: In the same sample, other DNA sequences code for this CDR3. The rearrangement links TRBV18 to TRBJ1-2; D gene unclear. Germline V gene data show CDR1 as KGHSH and CDR2 as LQKENI. Trimming took 3 bases from V and 5 from J, leaving 4 bases between them. This CDR3 has 11 residues. CDR3 sequence (DNA): TGTGCCAGCTCACCCGGGTATGGCTACACCTTC. Translating it yields CASSPGYGYTF.

The table lists this clone with a count of one. The chain recombines TRBV5-1 with TRBJ2-2; D not certain. The CDR3 covers 16 residues. V lost 4 bases to trimming and J lost 3 bases, with 16 bases between them. CDR1 and CDR2 from the germline V gene are SGHRS and YFSETQ. CDR3 in DNA: TGCGCCAGCAGCCACTGGTCTAACGCGGACACCGGGGAGCTGTTTTTT. Translated, it gives CASSHWSNADTGELFF.

The chain has TRBV25-1 and TRBJ2-7; D is possibly TRBD1 (6 bases). Deletions cut 3 bases from V and 8 bases from J, with 8 bases between. The germline V gene has CDR1 MGHDK and CDR2 SYGVNS. The CDR3 contains 11 residues. The CDR3 coding sequence is TGTGCCAGCAGTGAGGGGGCACAGCAGTACTTC. This encodes CASSEGAQQYF.

The gene calls are TRBV6-1 and TRBJ2-7; no firm D call. Looked up from germline, CDR1 is MNHNS and CDR2 is SASEGT. CDR3 length: 12 residues. Trimming took off 5 bases at V and 0 bases at J, with 5 bases between the two ends. CDR3 residues: CASSPPSYEQYF. DNA for the CDR3: TGTGCCAGCAGTCCCCCCTCCTACGAGCAGTACTTC.

The chain has TRBV7-9 and TRBJ1-4; no firm D call. Per germline, CDR1 SEHNR and CDR2 FQNEAQ (reference sequence). This CDR3 spans 13 amino acids. V gave up 4 bases and J gave up 7 bases, with 10 bases separating them. The CDR3 loop is CASSSFGSEKLFF. The CDR3 DNA reads as TGTGCCAGCAGCTCCTTCGGGAGTGAAAAACTGTTTTTT.

A few counts support this clone. The chain has TRBV18 and TRBJ1-5; TRBD1 might be the D (5 bases). The CDR3 spans 14 residues. V was pared by 8 bases and J by 2 bases, with 13 bases between. CDR1 and CDR2 from the germline V gene are KGHSH and LQKENI. The CDR3 coding sequence is TGTGCCAGCCGGCCAGGGCAAGGCAATCAGCCCCAGCATTTT. Translation gives CASRPGQGNQPQHF.

The CDR3 bases are TGTGCCAGCAGCCAAGATAGGGCTAGCGGGGTGAGAGATACGCAGTATTTT. Translation gives CASSQDRASGVRDTQYF. V is TRBV4-2 and J is TRBJ2-3, with TRBD2 identical over 9 bases. The CDR3 length is 17 residues. V trimming: 0 bases; J trimming: 5 bases; junction bases outside the gene matches: 9. In germline, CDR1 is LGHNA, CDR2 YNFKEQ.

This clone was counted once. The gene calls are TRBV19 and TRBJ1-2, with a tentative D call TRBD1 (6 bases). Trimming stripped 8 bases from V and 5 bases from J, with 21 bases between. Germline loops: CDR1 LNHDA, CDR2 SQIVND (reference sequence). The CDR3 runs 15 residues. The CDR3 spells CASENREIPVYGYTF. For the CDR3, the DNA is TGTGCCAGTGAGAACAGGGAAATACCTGTGTATGGCTACACCTTC.

The rearrangement links TRBV15 to TRBJ2-1, with D unclear. With 4 bases removed from V and 3 bases from J, the gap between germline ends came to 4 bases. Per the germline V gene, CDR1 is LNHNV and CDR2 is YYDKDF (reference sequence). This CDR3 spans 12 amino acids. The CDR3: CATSIIYNEQFF. CDR3 bases: TGTGCCACCAGCATCATCTACAATGAGCAGTTCTTC.